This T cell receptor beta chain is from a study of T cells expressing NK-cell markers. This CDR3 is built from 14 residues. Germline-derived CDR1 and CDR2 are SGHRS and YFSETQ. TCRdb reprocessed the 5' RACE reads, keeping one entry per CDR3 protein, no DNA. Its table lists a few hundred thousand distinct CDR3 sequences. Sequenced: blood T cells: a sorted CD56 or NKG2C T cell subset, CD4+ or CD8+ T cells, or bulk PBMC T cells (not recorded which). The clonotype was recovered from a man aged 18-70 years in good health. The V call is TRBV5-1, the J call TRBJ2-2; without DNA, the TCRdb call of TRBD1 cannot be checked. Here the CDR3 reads CASSLDDSTGELFF.